The next 25 T cell receptor beta chains were all read from a single sample in a study of blood T cell repertoires in COVID-19 (dated by TCRdb to about 2020). Library preparation employed the immunoSEQ multiplex PCR assay. The table was pulled from immuneACCESS by TCRdb, which kept in-frame rearrangements only. Such tables lose some clones; where checked, under half of the loss comes from unresolved V genes, and the rest has no known cause. The sample includes around 82,000 clones, with roughly 90% observed a single time. The ten largest clones take up 6.9% of the sample. What was sequenced was peripheral blood. These receptor sequences come from a human donor in a cohort sampled during active COVID-19.

This clone was recorded once. The chain couples TRBV4-1 to TRBJ1-1; 7 positions agree with TRBD1. The V and J ends lost 0 bases and 5 bases, in that order; junction bases with no gene match: 12. This CDR3 comprises 17 residues. The V gene's germline CDR1 is MGHRA and CDR2 YSYEKL. The CDR3 DNA reads as TGCGCCAGCAGCCAAGATGGGTACCCAGGGGGGTTAACTGAAGCTTTCTTT. This gives the protein CASSQDGYPGGLTEAFF.

CDR3 protein: CASSPIGQTGEKLFF. As DNA, the CDR3 is TGTGCCAGCAGTCCCATCGGACAGACAGGGGAAAAACTGTTTTTT. The chain is built from TRBV27 and TRBJ1-4, with 7 bases fitting TRBD1. This CDR3 is 15 amino acids long. CDR1 and CDR2 (germline): MNHEY, SMNVEV (reference sequence). J lost 8 bases, V lost 5 bases, and 11 bases had no gene match. The full variable domain, its missing parts supplied by reference TRBV27 and TRBJ1-4, is EAQVTQNPRYLITVTGKKLTVTCSQNMNHEYMSWYRQDPGLGLRQIYYSMNVEVTDKGDVPEGYKVSRKEKRNFPLILESPSPNQTSLYFCASSPIGQTGEKLFFGSGTQLSVL.

This chain joins TRBV27 and TRBJ1-1; D gene uncertain. Between the trimmed V and J ends, which lost 7 bases and 2 bases, there was a span of 14 bases. Per germline, CDR1 MNHEY and CDR2 SMNVEV (reference sequence). The CDR3 has 14 amino acids. DNA of the CDR3: TGTGCCAGCAAAGAGATCGTTATCAACACTGAAGCTTTCTTT. Translating gives CASKEIVINTEAFF.

CDR3 sequence reads: CASSSGQGVPGNTIYF. CDR3 nucleotides: TGTGCCAGCTCATCGGGACAGGGGGTTCCTGGAAACACCATATATTTT. This chain links TRBV18 with TRBJ1-3; 11 positions match TRBD1. Germline loops: CDR1 KGHSH, CDR2 LQKENI. The J segment lost 2 bases and the V segment lost 5 bases, leaving 5 bases of the junction unmatched. The CDR3 consists of 16 residues.

This chain uses TRBV5-1 with TRBJ2-1; the match to TRBD2 covers 7 bases. Germline CDR1 reads SGHRS; CDR2 reads YFSETQ. With 2 bases clipped from V and 8 bases from J, the junction kept 13 bases outside the gene matches. The CDR3 contains 16 residues. CDR3 nucleotide sequence: TGCGCCAGCAGCTTCCTGAGATTTAGCGGGCCCGATGAGCAGTTCTTC. Amino acid sequence: CASSFLRFSGPDEQFF.

The chain couples TRBV6-6 to TRBJ1-4, with 10 bases fitting TRBD1. The CDR3 sequence is 14 residues long. Germline values: CDR1 MNHNY, CDR2 SVGAGI (reference sequence). V lost 6 bases to trimming and J lost 4 bases; unmatched junction nucleotides: 2. In nucleotides, the CDR3 is TGTGCCAGCAGAGGGACAGGGGTTAATGAAAAACTGTTTTTT. It is translated as CASRGTGVNEKLFF.

The V gene is TRBV12-3 or TRBV12-4, the J gene TRBJ2-1; 7 bases are shared with TRBD1. Germline trimming cut 11 bases from V and 4 bases from J; bases unmatched to any gene: 8. The CDR3 contains 13 residues. The CDR3 here is CADRVGEYNEQFF. CDR3 DNA: TGTGCCGACAGGGTCGGAGAATACAATGAGCAGTTCTTC.

The chain has TRBV9 and TRBJ1-6, with D perhaps TRBD1 (6 bases). The CDR3 is 16 residues long. CDR1 and CDR2 (germline): SGDLS, YYNGEE. The V and J ends lost 1 base and 9 bases respectively, with 17 bases between them. The CDR3 region is CASSVRTGGLGSPLHF. CDR3 in DNA: TGTGCCAGCAGCGTACGCACCGGGGGGCTGGGTTCACCCCTCCACTTT.

With regard to this clone: The junction departs from the called germline gene at one end, perhaps through a read error. This rearrangement joins TRBV19 to TRBJ2-4, with D tentatively TRBD1 (6 bases). The CDR3 runs 12 residues. Germline assignment: CDR1 LNHDA and CDR2 SQIVND (reference sequence). The CDR3 is CASSRGGEVGHF. CDR3 coding DNA: TGTGCCAGTAGTAGAGGGGGAGAGGTCGGGCACTTC.

V is TRBV7-9 and J is TRBJ1-1, with 9 bases matching TRBD1. The CDR3 sequence is 15 residues long. CDR1 and CDR2 from the germline V gene are SEHNR and FQNEAQ (reference sequence). V shed 2 bases, J shed 4 bases, and the junction held 5 bases outside the gene matches. The CDR3 sequence: CASSLWRDRVTEAFF. CDR3 bases: TGTGCCAGCAGCTTATGGCGGGACAGGGTCACTGAAGCTTTCTTT.

The J gene is TRBJ2-1, the V gene TRBV7-2; D is uncertain. V was shortened by 1 base and J by 5 bases, with 12 bases between the two germline ends. Germline V CDR1 and CDR2: SGHTA, FQGNSA. The CDR3 has 15 residues. The CDR3 sequence: CASSLEWAKNNEQFF. Here the CDR3 DNA reads TGTGCCAGCAGCTTAGAATGGGCCAAGAACAATGAGCAGTTCTTC.

This chain joins TRBV23-1 and TRBJ2-1; 8 bases align to TRBD2. TRBV23-1 is flagged as an ORF with uncertain function. The CDR3 runs to 17 residues. J lost 0 bases, V lost 8 bases, and 12 bases had no gene match. The CDR3 is CASDILRGGDSYNEQFF. In nucleotides, the CDR3 is TGCGCCAGCGACATTCTACGGGGGGGGGACTCCTACAATGAGCAGTTCTTC.

V gene TRBV2 combines with J gene TRBJ2-5; tentatively, D is TRBD2 (5 bases). The germline CDR1 and CDR2 sequences are SNHLY and FYNNEI. V gave up 6 bases and J gave up 3 bases, with 14 bases separating them. This CDR3 region has 14 residues. CDR3 amino acids: CASSLDDGKETQYF. CDR3 bases: TGTGCCAGCAGCCTGGACGACGGGAAAGAGACCCAGTACTTC.

The table lists this clone with a few counts. J is TRBJ1-5 and V is TRBV19, with TRBD1 matching over 11 bases. The CDR3 consists of 15 residues. Germline V CDR1 and CDR2: LNHDA, SQIVND (reference sequence). Trimming at V came to 2 bases and at J to 8 bases, leaving 5 bases not matched to a gene. DNA of the CDR3: TGTGCCAGTAGTATAAACGGACAGGGGGCCAAGCCCCAGCATTTT. It is translated as CASSINGQGAKPQHF. Filled out from reference TRBV19 and TRBJ1-5, the complete variable domain reads DGGITQSPKYLFRKEGQNVTLSCEQNLNHDAMYWYRQDPGQGLRLIYYSQIVNDFQKGDIAEGYSVSREKKESFPLTVTSAQKNPTAFYLCASSINGQGAKPQHFGDGTRLSIL.

The rearrangement uses TRBV4-3 and TRBJ1-2; possible D gene TRBD1, 6 bases. Trimming shortened V by 0 bases and J by 6 bases, and 14 bases separated the two germline ends. The CDR3 is made up of 15 amino acids. Germline CDR1 and CDR2: LGHNA and YSLEER. This CDR3 reads CASSQEGRGLDGYTF. DNA for the CDR3: TGCGCCAGCAGCCAAGAAGGTAGGGGGTTGGATGGCTACACCTTC.

J is TRBJ2-7 and V is TRBV11-2, with D unresolved. CDR1 is SGHAT, CDR2 FQNNGV, per germline. The V end was cut by 0 bases, the J end by 6 bases, with 9 bases between. CDR3 length equals 13 residues. In nucleotides, the CDR3 is TGTGCCAGCAGCTTAGACCCCAGAACCGAGCAGTACTTC. Translation gives CASSLDPRTEQYF.

This clone was seen only once. The chain uses TRBV6-5 and TRBJ2-6, with D possibly matching TRBD2 (5 bases). The CDR3 runs 15 residues. The V and J ends lost 7 bases and 4 bases respectively, with 14 bases between them. Germline V CDR1 and CDR2: MNHEY, SVGAGI. The CDR3 nucleotides are TGTGCCAGCACTCTGGAGAGGGCAGGGGCCAACGTCCTGACTTTC. This codes for CASTLERAGANVLTF.

The gene calls are TRBV27 and TRBJ1-6; TRBD1 matches at 7 bases. Germline assignment: CDR1 MNHEY and CDR2 SMNVEV (reference sequence). The CDR3 has 13 amino acids. V lost 3 bases, J lost 13 bases, and 6 bases stayed unmatched. CDR3 DNA: TGTGCCAGCAGTTTGCCGGGACAGTATCCCCTCCACTTT. As protein: CASSLPGQYPLHF.

The chain joins TRBV10-3 to TRBJ2-7; 7 nucleotides line up with TRBD1. CDR3 length: 14 amino acids. Germline trimming cut 0 bases from V and 4 bases from J; bases unmatched to any gene: 3. Germline CDR1 ENHRY, CDR2 SYGVKD. The CDR3 bases are TGTGCCATCAGTGAGTCAGGGGGCGGATACGAGCAGTACTTC. This codes for CAISESGGGYEQYF.

This chain connects TRBV11-2 to TRBJ1-2, with 10 bases fitting TRBD1. The V gene's germline CDR1 is SGHAT and CDR2 FQNNGV. Trimming at V came to 5 bases and at J to 4 bases, leaving 10 bases not matched to a gene. This CDR3 comprises 16 residues. CDR3 sequence: CASSQGIGDRGYGYTF. For the CDR3, the DNA is TGTGCCAGCAGCCAAGGGATAGGGGACAGGGGCTATGGCTACACCTTC.

The table lists this clone with a few counts. The chain is built from TRBV30 and TRBJ1-2, with 9 bases lining up with TRBD1. Unmatched junction bases numbered 15, after V lost 8 bases and J lost 8 bases. Germline V lookup: CDR1 GTSNPN, CDR2 SVGIG (reference sequence). CDR3 length: 14 residues. The CDR3 DNA reads as TGTGCCGGGACTGACAGGGGGATGCGGAGGGGCTACACCTTC. It translates to CAGTDRGMRRGYTF.

The chain combines TRBV9 with TRBJ2-3; 10 bases agree with TRBD2. Per the germline V gene, CDR1 is SGDLS and CDR2 is YYNGEE. Trimming took 4 bases from V and 6 from J; bases not matched to a gene: 11. This CDR3 has 16 residues. CDR3 bases: TGTGCCAGCAGCTCTAGCGGGGGCCCCGCGGGCGATACGCAGTATTTT. It is translated as CASSSSGGPAGDTQYF. Using reference TRBV9 and TRBJ2-3 for the parts outside the CDR3, the full variable domain is DSGVTQTPKHLITATGQRVTLRCSPRSGDLSVYWYQQSLDQGLQFLIQYYNGEERAKGNILERFSAQQFPDLHSELNLSSLELGDSALYFCASSSSGGPAGDTQYFGPGTRLTVL.

This clone has only a few counts. The chain employs TRBV3-1 (or the pseudogene TRBV3-2) and TRBJ2-7, with D perhaps TRBD2 (6 bases). The germline V gene has CDR1 LGHDT and CDR2 YNNKEL (reference sequence). Trimming removed 5 bases at V and 0 bases at J, with 14 bases between. The CDR3 contains 15 residues. CDR3 DNA sequence: TGTGCCAGCAGCGTAGCTAGCGCGAGCTCCTACGAGCAGTACTTC. Translated, it gives CASSVASASSYEQYF.

The genes are TRBV10-2 and TRBJ2-3, with D unresolved. This CDR3 is 13 amino acids long. Germline CDR1 WSHSY, CDR2 SAAADI. V lost 6 bases, J lost 5 bases, and 12 bases lay in between. The DNA of the CDR3 is TGCGCCAGCAGGCAACCCCCGGGAGATACGCAGTATTTT. Residues: CASRQPPGDTQYF.

The gene calls are TRBV5-6 and TRBJ1-2; the match to TRBD1 covers 8 bases. The CDR3 length is 13 residues. Trimming removed 6 bases from V and 8 bases from J; junction bases left unmatched: 9. Germline assignment: CDR1 SGHDT and CDR2 YYEEEE. The chain's CDR3 is CASTGGLTKGYTF. In DNA form, the CDR3 reads TGTGCCAGCACAGGGGGCTTGACTAAGGGCTACACCTTC.